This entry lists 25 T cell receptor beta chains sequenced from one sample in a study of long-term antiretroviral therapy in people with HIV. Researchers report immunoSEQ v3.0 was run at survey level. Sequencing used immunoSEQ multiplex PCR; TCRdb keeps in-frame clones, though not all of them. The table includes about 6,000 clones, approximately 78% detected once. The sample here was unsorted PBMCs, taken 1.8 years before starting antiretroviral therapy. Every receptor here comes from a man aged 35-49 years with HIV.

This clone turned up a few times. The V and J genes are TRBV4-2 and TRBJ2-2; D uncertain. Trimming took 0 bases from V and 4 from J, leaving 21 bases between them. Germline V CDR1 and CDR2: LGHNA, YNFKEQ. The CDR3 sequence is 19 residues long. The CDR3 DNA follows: TGTGCCAGCAGCCAAGATCCCCCACCGGAGCCTAGGTTCACCGGGGAGCTGTTTTTT. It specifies CASSQDPPPEPRFTGELFF.

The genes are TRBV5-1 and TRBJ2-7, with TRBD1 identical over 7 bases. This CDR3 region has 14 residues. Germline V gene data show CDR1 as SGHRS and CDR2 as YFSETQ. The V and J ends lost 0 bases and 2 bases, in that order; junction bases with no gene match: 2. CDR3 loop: CASSLGQGPYEQYF. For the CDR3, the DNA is TGCGCCAGCAGCTTGGGACAGGGTCCCTACGAGCAGTACTTC.

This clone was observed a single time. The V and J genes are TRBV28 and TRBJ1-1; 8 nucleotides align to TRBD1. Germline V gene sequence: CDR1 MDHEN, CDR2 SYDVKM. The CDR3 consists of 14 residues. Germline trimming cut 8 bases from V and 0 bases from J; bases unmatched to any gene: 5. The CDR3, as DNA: TGTGCCAGCGGAGGACAGGGCCTGAACACTGAAGCTTTCTTT. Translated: CASGGQGLNTEAFF.

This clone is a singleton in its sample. For the CDR3, the DNA is TGCGCCAGCAGCTCGGGAGTTTCGGGCTACGAGCAGTACTTC. Protein product: CASSSGVSGYEQYF. V usage is TRBV5-1 and J usage is TRBJ2-7, with TRBD2 as a possible D gene (6 bases). The germline gives CDR1 SGHRS, CDR2 YFSETQ. With 3 bases removed from V and 3 bases from J, the gap between germline ends came to 13 bases. The CDR3 has 14 amino acids.

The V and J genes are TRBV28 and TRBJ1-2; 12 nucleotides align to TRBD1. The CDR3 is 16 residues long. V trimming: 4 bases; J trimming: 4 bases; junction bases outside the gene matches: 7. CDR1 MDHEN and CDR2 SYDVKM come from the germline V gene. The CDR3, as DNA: TGTGCCAGCAGTTCTCCCGGGACAGGGGGCATCTATGGCTACACCTTC. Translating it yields CASSSPGTGGIYGYTF.

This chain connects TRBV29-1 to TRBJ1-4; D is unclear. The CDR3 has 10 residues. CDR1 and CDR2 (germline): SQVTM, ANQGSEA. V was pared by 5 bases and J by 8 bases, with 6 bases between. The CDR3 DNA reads TGCAGCGTTTTAGACGAAAAACTGTTTTTT. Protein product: CSVLDEKLFF.

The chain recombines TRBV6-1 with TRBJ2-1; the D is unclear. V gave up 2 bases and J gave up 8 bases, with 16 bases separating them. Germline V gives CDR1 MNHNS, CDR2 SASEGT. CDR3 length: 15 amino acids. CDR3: CASSEKTIKGHEQFF. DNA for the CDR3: TGTGCCAGCAGTGAAAAGACAATCAAGGGTCATGAGCAGTTCTTC.

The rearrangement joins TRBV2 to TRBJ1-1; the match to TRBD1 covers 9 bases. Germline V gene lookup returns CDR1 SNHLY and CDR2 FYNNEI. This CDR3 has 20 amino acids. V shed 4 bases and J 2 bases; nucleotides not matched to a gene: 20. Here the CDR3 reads CASSVSKTFRDREANTEAFF. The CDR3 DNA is TGTGCCAGCAGTGTCTCTAAAACTTTCCGGGACAGGGAGGCTAACACTGAAGCTTTCTTT. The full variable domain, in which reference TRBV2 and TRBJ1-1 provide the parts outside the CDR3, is EPEVTQTPSHQVTQMGQEVILRCVPISNHLYFYWYRQILGQKVEFLVSFYNNEISEKSEIFDDQFSVERPDGSNFTLKIRSTKLEDSAMYFCASSVSKTFRDREANTEAFFGQGTRLTVV.

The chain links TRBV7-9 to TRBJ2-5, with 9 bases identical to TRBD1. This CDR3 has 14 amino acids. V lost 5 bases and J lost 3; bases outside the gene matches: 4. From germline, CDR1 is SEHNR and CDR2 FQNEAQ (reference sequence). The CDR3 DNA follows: TGTGCCAGCAGCCCTTGGACAGGGGAAGAGACCCAGTACTTC. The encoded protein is CASSPWTGEETQYF.

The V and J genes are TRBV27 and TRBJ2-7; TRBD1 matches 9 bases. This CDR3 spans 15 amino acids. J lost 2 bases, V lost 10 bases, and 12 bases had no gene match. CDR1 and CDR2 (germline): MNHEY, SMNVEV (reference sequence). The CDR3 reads CATKISRTGAYEQYF. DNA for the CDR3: TGTGCCACCAAAATATCGCGGACAGGGGCCTACGAGCAGTACTTC.

CDR3 amino acids: CASTERPGPNQPQHF. CDR3 DNA sequence: TGTGCCAGCACCGAGCGGCCAGGGCCGAATCAGCCCCAGCATTTT. The V call is TRBV28, the J call TRBJ1-5, with TRBD1 as a possible D gene (5 bases). The CDR3 contains 15 residues. Germline V lookup: CDR1 MDHEN, CDR2 SYDVKM. Trimming stripped 7 bases from V and 4 bases from J, with 17 bases between.

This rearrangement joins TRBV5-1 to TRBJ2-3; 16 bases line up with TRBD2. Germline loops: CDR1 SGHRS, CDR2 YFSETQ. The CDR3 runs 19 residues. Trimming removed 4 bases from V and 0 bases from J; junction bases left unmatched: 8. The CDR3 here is CASSKTGTSGRASTDTQYF. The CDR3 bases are TGCGCCAGCAGCAAGACCGGGACTAGCGGGAGGGCCAGCACAGATACGCAGTATTTT.

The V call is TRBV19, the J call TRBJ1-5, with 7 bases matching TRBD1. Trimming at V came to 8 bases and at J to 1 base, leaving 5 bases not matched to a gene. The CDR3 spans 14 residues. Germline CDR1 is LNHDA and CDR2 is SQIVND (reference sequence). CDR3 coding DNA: TGTGCCAGTGCTGACAGGGCAAGCAATCAGCCCCAGCATTTT. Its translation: CASADRASNQPQHF. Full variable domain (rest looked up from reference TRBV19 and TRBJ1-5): DGGITQSPKYLFRKEGQNVTLSCEQNLNHDAMYWYRQDPGQGLRLIYYSQIVNDFQKGDIAEGYSVSREKKESFPLTVTSAQKNPTAFYLCASADRASNQPQHFGDGTRLSIL.

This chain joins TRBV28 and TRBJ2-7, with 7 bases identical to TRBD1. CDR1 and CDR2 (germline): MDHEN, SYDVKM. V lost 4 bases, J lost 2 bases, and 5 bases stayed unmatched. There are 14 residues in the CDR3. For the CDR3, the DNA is TGTGCCAGCAGTTCGCCCGGGACAGCCTACGAGCAGTACTTC. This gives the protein CASSSPGTAYEQYF.

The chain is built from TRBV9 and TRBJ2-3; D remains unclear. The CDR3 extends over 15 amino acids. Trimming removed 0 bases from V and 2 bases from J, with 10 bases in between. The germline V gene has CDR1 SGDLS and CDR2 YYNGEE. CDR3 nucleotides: TGTGCCAGCAGCGTAGCTCGATGGTTCACAGATACGCAGTATTTT. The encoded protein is CASSVARWFTDTQYF.

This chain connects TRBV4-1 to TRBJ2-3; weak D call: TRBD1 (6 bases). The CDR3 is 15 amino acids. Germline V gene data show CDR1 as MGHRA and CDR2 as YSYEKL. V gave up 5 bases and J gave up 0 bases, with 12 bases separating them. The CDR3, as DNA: TGCGCCAGCAGCTACCTGGGGACAAGCACAGATACGCAGTATTTT. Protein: CASSYLGTSTDTQYF.

CDR3 protein: CASSFPFGRYNEQFF. DNA of the CDR3: TGTGCCAGCAGTTTCCCGTTTGGGCGCTACAATGAGCAGTTCTTC. The J gene is TRBJ2-1, the V gene TRBV27; D remains ambiguous. From germline, CDR1 is MNHEY and CDR2 SMNVEV (reference sequence). The length of the CDR3 is 15 residues. V was shortened by 3 bases and J by 3 bases, with 12 bases between the two germline ends.

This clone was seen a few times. CDR3 in amino acids: CASSVTGAGDTQYF. In nucleotides, the CDR3 is TGTGCCAGCAGCGTTACGGGAGCAGGAGATACGCAGTATTTT. The chain recombines TRBV9 with TRBJ2-3; a possible D gene is TRBD2 (6 bases). Germline loops: CDR1 SGDLS, CDR2 YYNGEE. The CDR3 extends over 14 amino acids. Trimming pared 2 bases from V and 5 bases from J, leaving 12 bases between.

This CDR3 is CASSLVQRIMVGYTF. In DNA form, the CDR3 reads TGTGCCAGCAGCTTGGTTCAGCGGATAATGGTGGGCTACACCTTC. The V call is TRBV5-6, the J call TRBJ1-2; D is unresolved. Deletions cut 0 bases from V and 8 bases from J, with 17 bases between. Germline V gene sequence: CDR1 SGHDT, CDR2 YYEEEE. This CDR3 is 15 amino acids long.

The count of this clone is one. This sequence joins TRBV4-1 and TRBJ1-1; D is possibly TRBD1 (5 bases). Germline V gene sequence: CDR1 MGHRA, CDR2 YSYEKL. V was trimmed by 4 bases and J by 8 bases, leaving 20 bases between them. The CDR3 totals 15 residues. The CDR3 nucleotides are TGCGCCAGCAGCCCACAACCCATTTCGGGACTCGAAGCTTTCTTT. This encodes CASSPQPISGLEAFF.

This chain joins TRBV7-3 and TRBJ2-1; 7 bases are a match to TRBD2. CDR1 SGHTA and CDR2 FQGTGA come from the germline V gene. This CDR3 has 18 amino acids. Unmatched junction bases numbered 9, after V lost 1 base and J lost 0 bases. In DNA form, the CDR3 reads TGTGCCAGCAGCTTAAGAAGTAGGGGCGGGAGCTCCTACAATGAGCAGTTCTTC. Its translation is CASSLRSRGGSSYNEQFF. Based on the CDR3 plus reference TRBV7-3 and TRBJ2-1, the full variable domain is GAGVSQTPSNKVTEKGKYVELRCDPISGHTALYWYRQSLGQGPEFLIYFQGTGAADDSGLPNDRFFAVRPEGSVSTLKIQRTERGDSAVYLCASSLRSRGGSSYNEQFFGPGTRLTVL.

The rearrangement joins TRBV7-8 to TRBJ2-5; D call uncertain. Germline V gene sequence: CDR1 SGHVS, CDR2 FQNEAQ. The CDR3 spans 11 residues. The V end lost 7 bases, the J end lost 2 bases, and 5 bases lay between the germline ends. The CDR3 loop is CASNLQETQYF. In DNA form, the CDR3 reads TGTGCCAGCAACCTTCAAGAGACCCAGTACTTC.

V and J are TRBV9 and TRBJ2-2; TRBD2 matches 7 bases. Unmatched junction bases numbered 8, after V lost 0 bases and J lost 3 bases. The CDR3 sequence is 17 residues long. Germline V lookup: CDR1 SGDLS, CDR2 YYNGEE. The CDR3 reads CASSVVSGLGYTGELFF. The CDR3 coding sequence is TGTGCCAGCAGCGTAGTTAGCGGGCTGGGATACACCGGGGAGCTGTTTTTT.

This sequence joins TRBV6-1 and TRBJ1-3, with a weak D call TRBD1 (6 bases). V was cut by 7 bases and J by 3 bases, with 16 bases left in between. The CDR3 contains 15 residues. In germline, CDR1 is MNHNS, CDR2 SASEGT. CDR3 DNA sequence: TGTGCCAGCAAGAAAGGTGGGGGCGATGGAAACACCATATATTTT. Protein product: CASKKGGGDGNTIYF.

The chain's CDR3 is CASSPSGDYGYTF. The CDR3 DNA is TGTGCCAGCAGCCCGTCAGGTGACTATGGCTACACCTTC. The chain joins TRBV7-3 to TRBJ1-2; no definite D call. Looked up from germline, CDR1 is SGHTA and CDR2 is FQGTGA. Trimming removed 5 bases at V and 3 bases at J, with 10 bases between. The CDR3 is 13 residues long.